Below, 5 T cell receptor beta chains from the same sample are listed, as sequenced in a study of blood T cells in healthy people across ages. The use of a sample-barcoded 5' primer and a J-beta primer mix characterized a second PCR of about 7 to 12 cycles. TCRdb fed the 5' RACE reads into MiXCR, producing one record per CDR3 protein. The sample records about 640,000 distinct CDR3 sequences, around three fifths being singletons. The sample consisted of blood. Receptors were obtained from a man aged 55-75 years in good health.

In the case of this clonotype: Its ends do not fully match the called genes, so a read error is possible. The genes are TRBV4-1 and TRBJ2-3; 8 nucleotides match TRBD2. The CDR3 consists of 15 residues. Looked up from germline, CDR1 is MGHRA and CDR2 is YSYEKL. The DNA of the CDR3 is TGCGCCAGCAGTCGAGCGGGGGCACTCACAGATACGCAGTATTTC. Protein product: CASSRAGALTDTQYF.

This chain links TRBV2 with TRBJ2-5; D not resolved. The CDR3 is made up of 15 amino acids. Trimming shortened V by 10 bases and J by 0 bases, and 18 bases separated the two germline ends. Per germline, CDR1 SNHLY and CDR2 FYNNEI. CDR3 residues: CATSYGRAYQETQYF. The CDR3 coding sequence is TGTGCCACTTCTTACGGACGGGCGTACCAAGAGACCCAGTACTTC.

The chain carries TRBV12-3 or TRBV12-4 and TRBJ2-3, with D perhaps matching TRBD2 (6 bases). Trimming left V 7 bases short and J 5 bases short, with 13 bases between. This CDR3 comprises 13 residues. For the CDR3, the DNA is TGTGCCAGCACCCGGGACTCCTTAGATACGCAGTATTTT. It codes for CASTRDSLDTQYF.

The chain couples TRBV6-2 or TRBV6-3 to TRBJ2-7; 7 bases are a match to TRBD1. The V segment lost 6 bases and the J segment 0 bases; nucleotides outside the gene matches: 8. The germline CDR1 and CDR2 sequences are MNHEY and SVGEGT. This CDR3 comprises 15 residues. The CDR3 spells CASSSGTANSYEQYF. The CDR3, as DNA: TGTGCCAGCAGCTCCGGGACAGCAAACTCCTACGAGCAGTACTTC.

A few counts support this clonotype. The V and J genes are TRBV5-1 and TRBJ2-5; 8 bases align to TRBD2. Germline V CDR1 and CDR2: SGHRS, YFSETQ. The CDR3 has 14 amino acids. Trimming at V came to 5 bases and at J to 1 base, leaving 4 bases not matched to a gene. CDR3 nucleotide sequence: TGCGCCAGCAGGAGAGCGGGGGCCCAAGAGACCCAGTACTTC. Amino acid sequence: CASRRAGAQETQYF.